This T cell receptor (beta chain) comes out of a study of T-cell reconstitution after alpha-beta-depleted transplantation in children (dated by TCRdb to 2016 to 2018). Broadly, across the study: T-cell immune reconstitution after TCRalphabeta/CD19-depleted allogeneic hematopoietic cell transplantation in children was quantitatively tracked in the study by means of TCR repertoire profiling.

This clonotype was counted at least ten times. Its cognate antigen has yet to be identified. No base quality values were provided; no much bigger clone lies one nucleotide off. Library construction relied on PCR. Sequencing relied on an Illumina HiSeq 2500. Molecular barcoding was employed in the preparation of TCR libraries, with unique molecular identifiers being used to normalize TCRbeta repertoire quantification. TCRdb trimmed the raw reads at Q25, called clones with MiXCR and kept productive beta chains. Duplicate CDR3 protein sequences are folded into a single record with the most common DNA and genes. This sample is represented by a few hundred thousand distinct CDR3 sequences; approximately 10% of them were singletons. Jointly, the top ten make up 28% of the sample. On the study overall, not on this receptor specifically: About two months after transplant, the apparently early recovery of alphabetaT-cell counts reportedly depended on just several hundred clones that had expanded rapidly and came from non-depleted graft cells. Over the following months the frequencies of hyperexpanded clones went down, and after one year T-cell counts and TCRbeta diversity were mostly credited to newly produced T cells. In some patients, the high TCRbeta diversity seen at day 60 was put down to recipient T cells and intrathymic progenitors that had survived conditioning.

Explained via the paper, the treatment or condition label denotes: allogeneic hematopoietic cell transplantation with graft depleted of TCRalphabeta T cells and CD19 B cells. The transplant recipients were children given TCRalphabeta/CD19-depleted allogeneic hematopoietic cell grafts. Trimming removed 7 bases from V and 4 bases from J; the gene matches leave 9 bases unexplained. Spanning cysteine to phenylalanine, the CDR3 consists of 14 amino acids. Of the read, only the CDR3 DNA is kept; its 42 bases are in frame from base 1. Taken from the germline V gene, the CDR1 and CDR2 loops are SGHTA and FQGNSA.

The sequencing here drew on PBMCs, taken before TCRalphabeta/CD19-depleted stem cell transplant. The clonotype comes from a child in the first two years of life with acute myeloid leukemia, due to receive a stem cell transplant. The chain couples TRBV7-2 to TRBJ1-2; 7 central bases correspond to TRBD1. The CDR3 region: CASTPQGSGYGYTF. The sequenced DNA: TGTGCCAGCACCCCACAGGGGTCTGGCTATGGCTACACCTTC.